Described below is a single TCR beta chain sequence and its context. V dropped 4 bases and J dropped 0 bases, with 20 bases sitting between them. CDR3 size: 17 residues. Per the germline V gene, CDR1 is SGHRS and CDR2 is YFSETQ. The data are from a study of OX40 agonist ivuxolimab in advanced cancers. Generated by immunoSEQ multiplex PCR, the TCRdb table keeps only in-frame clones and is missing some. The data contain some 68,000 clones, 86% of them singletons. The TCR was taken from an adult with an advanced solid tumor such as melanoma, head and neck, liver or kidney cancer. Sequenced here: CD4+ or CD8+ T cells sorted from blood, sampled in a trial of the OX40 agonist ivuxolimab. The chain combines TRBV5-1 with TRBJ2-7; a possible D gene is TRBD1 (8 bases). The CDR3 sequence: CASSPGGTGSFSYEQYF. In DNA, the CDR3 is TGCGCCAGCAGCCCCGGGGGGACAGGTAGTTTCTCCTACGAGCAGTACTTC. The full variable domain, with the rest looked up from reference TRBV5-1 and TRBJ2-7, is KAGVTQTPRYLIKTRGQQVTLSCSPISGHRSVSWYQQTPGQGLQFLFEYFSETQRNKGNFPGRFSGRQFSNSRSEMNVSTLELGDSALYLCASSPGGTGSFSYEQYFGPGTRLTVT.